This TCR beta chain was captured in a study of technical replicates of blood from a handful of donors. Germline CDR1 and CDR2: SGDLS and YYNGEE. The CDR3 length is 11 residues. Trimming took 7 bases from V and 8 from J, leaving 12 bases between them. Profiled with immunoSEQ multiplex PCR; TCRdb holds only in-frame clones, not every one. This table has about 95,000 clones, 90% to 95% appearing once. Material: T cells isolated from PBMCs. The J gene is TRBJ1-2, the V gene TRBV9, with D tentatively TRBD1 (5 bases). The TCR originated in a human donor in good health. CDR3 loop: CASQAGKGYTF. The CDR3 DNA reads TGTGCCAGCCAGGCAGGGAAAGGCTACACCTTC.